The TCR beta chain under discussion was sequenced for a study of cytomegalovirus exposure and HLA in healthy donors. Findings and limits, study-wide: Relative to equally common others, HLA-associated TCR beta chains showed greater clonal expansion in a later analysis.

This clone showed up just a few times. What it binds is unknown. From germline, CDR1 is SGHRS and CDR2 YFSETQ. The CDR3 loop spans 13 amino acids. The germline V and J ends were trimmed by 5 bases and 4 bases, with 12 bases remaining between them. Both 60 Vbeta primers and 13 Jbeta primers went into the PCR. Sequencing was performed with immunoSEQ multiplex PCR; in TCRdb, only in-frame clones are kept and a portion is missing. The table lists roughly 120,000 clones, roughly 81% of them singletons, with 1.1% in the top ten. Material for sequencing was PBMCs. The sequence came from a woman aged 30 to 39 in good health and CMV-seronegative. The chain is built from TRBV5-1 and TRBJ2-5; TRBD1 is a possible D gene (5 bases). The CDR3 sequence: CASRQDNGETQYF. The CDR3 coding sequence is TGCGCCAGCAGACAGGACAACGGAGAGACCCAGTACTTC.